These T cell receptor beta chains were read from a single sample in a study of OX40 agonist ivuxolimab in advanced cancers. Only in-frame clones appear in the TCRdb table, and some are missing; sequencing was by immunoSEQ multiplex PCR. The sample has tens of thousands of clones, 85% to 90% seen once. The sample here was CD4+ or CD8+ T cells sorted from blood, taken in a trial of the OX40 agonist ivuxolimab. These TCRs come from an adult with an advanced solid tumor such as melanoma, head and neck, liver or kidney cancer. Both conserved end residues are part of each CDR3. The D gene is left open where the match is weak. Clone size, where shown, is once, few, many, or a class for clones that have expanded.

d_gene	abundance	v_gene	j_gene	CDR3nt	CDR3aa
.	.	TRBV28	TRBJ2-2	TGTGCCAGCAATGGAAACACCGGGGAGCTGTTTTTT	CASNGNTGELFF
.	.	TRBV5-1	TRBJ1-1	TGCGCCAGCAGCGGGGCCCGCATTGACAGAATGAACACTGAAGCTTTCTTT	CASSGARIDRMNTEAFF
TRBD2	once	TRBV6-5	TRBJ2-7	TGTGCCAGCCATGGGAGAGCGGGAGGCGCCTACGAGCAGTACTTC	CASHGRAGGAYEQYF
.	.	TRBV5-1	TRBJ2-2	TGCGCCAGCAGCCCGGGGCGTCAGAACACCGGGGAGCTGTTTTTT	CASSPGRQNTGELFF
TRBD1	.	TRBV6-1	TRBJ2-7	TGTGCCATCGGGACAGGGGTCTCCTACGAGCAGTACTTC	CAIGTGVSYEQYF
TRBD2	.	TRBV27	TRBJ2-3	TGTGCCAGCAAACTAGCGGGGGCCACAGATACGCAGTATTTT	CASKLAGATDTQYF
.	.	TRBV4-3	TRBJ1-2	TGCGCCAGCAGCACCCGGGACGCGGATTACTATGGCTACACCTTC	CASSTRDADYYGYTF
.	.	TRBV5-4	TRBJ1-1	TGTGCCAGTACTCGAGGGGTGAACACTGAAGCTTTCTTT	CASTRGVNTEAFF
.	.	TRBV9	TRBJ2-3	TGTGCCAGCAGCGCCTCACGGGGGGCACCTACGCAGTATTTT	CASSASRGAPTQYF
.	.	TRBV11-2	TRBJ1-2	TGTGCCAGCAGCTTAGATGGGGGCAGGGGAATCAACTATGGCTACACCTTC	CASSLDGGRGINYGYTF
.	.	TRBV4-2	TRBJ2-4	TGTGCCAGCAGCCAAGTCGGGGCACTAGCCAAAAACATTCAGTACTTC	CASSQVGALAKNIQYF
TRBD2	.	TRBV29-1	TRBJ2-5	TGCAGCGTAGCCGGGACTACGACGGAGACCCAGTACTTC	CSVAGTTTETQYF
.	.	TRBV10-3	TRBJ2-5	TGTGCCATCAGTCCCGGGACCCGAAGAGAGACCCAGTACTTC	CAISPGTRRETQYF
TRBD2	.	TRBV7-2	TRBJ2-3	TGTGCCAGCAGCAAGGGACTAGCGGGAGACGCAGATACGCAGTATTTT	CASSKGLAGDADTQYF
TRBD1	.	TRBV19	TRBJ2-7	TGTGCCAGTAGTAACCGGGACAGATCCTACGAGCAGTACTTC	CASSNRDRSYEQYF
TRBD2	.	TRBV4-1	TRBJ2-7	TGCGCCAGCAGCCAAGCCTCGAGGCCTAGCGGGAGGCACGAGCAGTACTTC	CASSQASRPSGRHEQYF
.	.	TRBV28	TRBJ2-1	TGTGCCAGCAGTTTTATGGGAAACTCCTACAATGAGCAGTTCTTC	CASSFMGNSYNEQFF
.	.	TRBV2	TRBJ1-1	TGTGCCAGCATAGAAGCCGCGCAGGGGTTTGGCACTGAAGCTTTCTTT	CASIEAAQGFGTEAFF
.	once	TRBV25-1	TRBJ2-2	TGTGCCAGCAGTGAACGGGGTGGAGCCGGGGAGCTGTTTTTT	CASSERGGAGELFF
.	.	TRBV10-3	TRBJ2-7	TGTGCCATCAGTGTAGCGGAGCAATTCTCCTACGAGCAGTACTTC	CAISVAEQFSYEQYF
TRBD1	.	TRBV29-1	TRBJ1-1	TGCAGCGTGACCCGGGACAGCAGAAATGAAGCTTTCTTT	CSVTRDSRNEAFF
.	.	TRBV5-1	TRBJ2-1	TGCGCCAGCAGCTTTGTGAGCTCCTACAATGAGCAGTTCTTC	CASSFVSSYNEQFF
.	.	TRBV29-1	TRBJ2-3	TGCAGCGTTGAACCAGGGGCAGATACGCAGTATTTT	CSVEPGADTQYF
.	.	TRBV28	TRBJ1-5	TGTGCCAGCAGGTCTAACAGGGCGGGCAATCAGCCCCAGCATTTT	CASRSNRAGNQPQHF
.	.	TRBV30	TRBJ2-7	TGTGCCTGGAAGGCAGGGAACTACGAGCAGTACTTC	CAWKAGNYEQYF
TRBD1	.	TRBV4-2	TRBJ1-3	TGTGCCAGCAGCAGAGGGACAGGGGACCGGAGTTTCGGAAACACCATATATTTT	CASSRGTGDRSFGNTIYF
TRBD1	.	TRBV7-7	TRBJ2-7	TGTGCTAGCAGTTCGGGACAGGGGTCCTACGAGCAGTACTTC	CASSSGQGSYEQYF
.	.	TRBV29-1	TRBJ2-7	TGCAGCGTTCGGACAGGACTATCCCCCCACGAGCAGTACTTC	CSVRTGLSPHEQYF
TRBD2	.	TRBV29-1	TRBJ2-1	TGCAGCGTTGAAGGGGGACTAGCGGCTTACAATGAGCAGTTCTTC	CSVEGGLAAYNEQFF
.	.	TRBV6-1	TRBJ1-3	TGTGCCAGCAGTGGTAAGGGGACGATGCCAAACACCATATATTTT	CASSGKGTMPNTIYF
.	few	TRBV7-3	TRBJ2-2	TGTGCCAGCAGCTTTCACTCACGCAACACCGGGGAGCTGTTTTTT	CASSFHSRNTGELFF
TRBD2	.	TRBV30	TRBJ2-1	TGTGCCTGGAGTGTCAGCGGGGCCTACAATGAGCAGTTCTTC	CAWSVSGAYNEQFF
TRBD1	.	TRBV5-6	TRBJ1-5	TGTGCCAGCAGCTTGGAAGGGACAGTCAATCAGCCCCAGCATTTT	CASSLEGTVNQPQHF
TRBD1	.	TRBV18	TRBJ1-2	TGTGCCAGCTCACACTGGACAGGCCCCCAGCGTCGGTATGGCTACACCTTC	CASSHWTGPQRRYGYTF
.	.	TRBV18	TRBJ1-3	TGTGCCAGCTCACCAGTTCAGAGCTCTGGAAACACCATATATTTT	CASSPVQSSGNTIYF
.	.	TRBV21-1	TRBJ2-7	TGTGCCAGCAGCAAATCCCCGACGGGGGACGAGCAGTACTTC	CASSKSPTGDEQYF
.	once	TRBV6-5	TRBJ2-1	TGTGCCAGCAGTTCTGACTGGACCAATGAGCAGTTCTTC	CASSSDWTNEQFF
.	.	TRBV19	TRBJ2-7	TGTGCCAGTAGTCCTCCCGGGGCCTACTACGAGCAGTACTTC	CASSPPGAYYEQYF
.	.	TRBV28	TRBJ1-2	TGTGCCAGCAGTTATGGTGGGGCGGGAAATTCCTATGGCTACACCTTC	CASSYGGAGNSYGYTF
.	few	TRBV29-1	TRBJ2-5	TGCAGCGTTGTGACAGGAGCCTCAGAGACCCAGTACTTC	CSVVTGASETQYF
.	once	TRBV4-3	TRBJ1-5	TGCGCCAGCAGCCCAAGGTCAGGCAGCAATCAGCCCCAGCATTTT	CASSPRSGSNQPQHF
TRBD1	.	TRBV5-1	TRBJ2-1	TGCGCCAGCAGCTTGTTTGGACAGGAGCGGAATGAGCAGTTCTTC	CASSLFGQERNEQFF
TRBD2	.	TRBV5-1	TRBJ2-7	TGCGCCAGCAATCCTCTAGCGGGAGGGTACGAGCAGTACTTC	CASNPLAGGYEQYF
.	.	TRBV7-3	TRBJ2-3	TGTGCCAGCAGCTTAATGGCGAACACAGATACGCAGTATTTT	CASSLMANTDTQYF
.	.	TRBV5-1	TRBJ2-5	TGCGCCAGCAGGCTAGAAGAGACCCAGTACTTC	CASRLEETQYF
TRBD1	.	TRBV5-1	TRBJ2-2	TGCGCCAGCAGCGCAACCGGGACAGGGGGCGCCGGGGAGCTGTTTTTT	CASSATGTGGAGELFF
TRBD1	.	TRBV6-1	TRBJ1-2	TGTGCCGGGTCGTGGACAGGAGACTATGGCTACACCTTC	CAGSWTGDYGYTF
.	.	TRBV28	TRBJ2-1	TGTGCCAGCAGGCCGACTTCCAATGAGCAGTTCTTC	CASRPTSNEQFF
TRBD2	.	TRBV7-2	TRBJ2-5	TGTGCCAGCAGCCCCTGGGTAGCGGGACAAGAGACCCAGTACTTC	CASSPWVAGQETQYF
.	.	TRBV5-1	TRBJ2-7	TGCGCCAGCAGCTTGGATCAGGGCTTCTACGAGCAGTACTTC	CASSLDQGFYEQYF
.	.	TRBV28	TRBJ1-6	TGTGCCAGCAGTTTCGGGGATTCACCCCTCCACTTT	CASSFGDSPLHF
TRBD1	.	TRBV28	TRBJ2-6	TGTGCCAGCAGACGGGACAGCGAGAACTCTGGGGCCAACGTCCTGACTTTC	CASRRDSENSGANVLTF
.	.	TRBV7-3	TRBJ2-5	TGTGCCAGCAGCACGGGCCGTAATCAAGAGACCCAGTACTTC	CASSTGRNQETQYF
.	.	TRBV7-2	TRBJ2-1	TGTGCCAGCAGCTTAGGTCCCGTGAGCTCCTACAATGAGCAGTTCTTC	CASSLGPVSSYNEQFF
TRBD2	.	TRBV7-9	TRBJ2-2	TGTGCCAGCAGCCCCAGAGGCGGGAGAATGGCCGGGGAGCTGTTTTTT	CASSPRGGRMAGELFF
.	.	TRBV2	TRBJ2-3	TGTGCCAGCAGTGAAGAAGGCCTGGGCACAGATACGCAGTATTTT	CASSEEGLGTDTQYF
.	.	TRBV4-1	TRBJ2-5	TGCGCCAGCAGCCACCTGAGGGGGCAAGAGACCCAGTACTTC	CASSHLRGQETQYF
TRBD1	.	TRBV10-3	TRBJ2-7	TGTGCCATCAGTGAGTCCGGACAGGGTTCCTACGAGCAGTACTTC	CAISESGQGSYEQYF
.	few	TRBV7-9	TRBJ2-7	TGTGCCAGCAGTCATTCGGACGGGCCCTACGAGCAGTACTTC	CASSHSDGPYEQYF